The subject of this entry is one T cell receptor (beta chain). This sample was included in a study of T cell changes during pregnancy in multiple sclerosis. The assay was immunoSEQ multiplex PCR, and TCRdb's table has in-frame clones only and misses some. The data show approximately 68,000 clones, 80% to 95% seen once. V was pared by 7 bases and J by 3 bases, with 13 bases between. The germline V gene encodes CDR1 SNHLY and CDR2 FYNNEI. The CDR3 is 14 residues long. This specimen was peripheral blood, taken in the second trimester of pregnancy. V gene TRBV2 combines with J gene TRBJ1-5, with D perhaps TRBD1 (6 bases). This TCR derives from a female donor with multiple sclerosis, enrolled in a pregnancy study. CDR3 nucleotides: TGTGCCAGCAACCGACAGGACCTCAATCAGCCCCAGCATTTT. Residues: CASNRQDLNQPQHF.